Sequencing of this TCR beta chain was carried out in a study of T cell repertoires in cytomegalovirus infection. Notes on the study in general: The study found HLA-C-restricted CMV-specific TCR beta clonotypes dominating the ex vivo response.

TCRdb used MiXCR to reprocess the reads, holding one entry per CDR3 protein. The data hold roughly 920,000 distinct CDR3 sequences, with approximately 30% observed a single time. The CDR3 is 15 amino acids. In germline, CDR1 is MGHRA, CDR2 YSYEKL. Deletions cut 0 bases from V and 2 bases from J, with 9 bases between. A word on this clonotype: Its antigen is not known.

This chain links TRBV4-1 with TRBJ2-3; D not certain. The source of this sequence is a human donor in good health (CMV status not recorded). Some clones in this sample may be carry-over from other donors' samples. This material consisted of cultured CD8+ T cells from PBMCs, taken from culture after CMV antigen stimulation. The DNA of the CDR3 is TGCGCCAGCAGCCAAGATGGAGATCTCACAGATACGCAGTATTTT. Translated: CASSQDGDLTDTQYF.